This T cell receptor beta chain comes out of a study of response to subunit inactivated influenza vaccine. TCRdb re-called the RT-PCR reads with MiXCR, one entry per CDR3 protein. Of about 540,000 distinct CDR3 sequences listed, approximately 20% were seen once; the top ten hold about 3%. This CDR3 region has 16 residues. Germline CDR1 reads DFQATT; CDR2 reads SNEGSKA (reference sequence). Trimming shortened V by 0 bases and J by 0 bases, and 12 bases separated the two germline ends. These data also featured in a second study, about T cells expressing NK-cell markers. As that study records: The cDNA for TCR beta came from 5'RACE template switching with UMIs. An anti-gamma-delta TCR antibody was added in several experiments. It restricted sorting to alpha-beta TCR-expressing T cells.

The sample here was CD4+ T cells sorted from PBMCs, taken 11 to 12 days after vaccination. This TCR derives from a man over 45 who received an inactivated influenza vaccine. The genes are TRBV20-1 and TRBJ2-1; D gene uncertain. The CDR3 bases are TGCAGTGCTAGAGATCCCGCGCCTAGCTCCTACAATGAGCAGTTCTTC. Translating it yields CSARDPAPSSYNEQFF.